This T cell receptor beta chain was documented in a study of cytomegalovirus exposure and HLA in healthy donors. Per the germline V gene, CDR1 is LGHNA and CDR2 is YNFKEQ. This CDR3 is 16 amino acids long. After removal of 0 bases from V and 5 bases from J, the junction contained 6 bases not matched to a gene. Findings of the study overall: The availability of immune exposure information extended only to CMV serostatus.

Worth noting for this clone: The antigen is undetermined.

60 Vbeta and 13 Jbeta primers were used in PCR. Clones were sequenced by immunoSEQ multiplex PCR, and TCRdb holds only the in-frame ones, with some missing. The table shows 150,000 or so clones, with roughly 80% occurring only once. This clonotype was sampled from a man aged 25-45 years in good health and CMV-seropositive. This sequence joins TRBV4-2 and TRBJ2-3, with 9 bases identical to TRBD2. The specimen sequenced was PBMCs. The CDR3 loop reads CASSQDSGSHLDTQYF. In nucleotides, the CDR3 is TGTGCCAGCAGCCAAGATAGCGGGAGTCATTTAGATACGCAGTATTTT.